Sequencing of this T cell receptor (beta chain) was carried out in a study of technical replicates of blood from several donors. Assay: immunoSEQ multiplex PCR; the TCRdb copy retains only in-frame clones and omits some. The sample consists of tens of thousands of clones, 93% of them appearing once. Looked up from germline, CDR1 is SGHRS and CDR2 is YFSETQ. The CDR3 is 16 residues long. Trimming cost V 0 bases and J 6 bases; bases outside gene matches: 7. Input material: PBMCs. The gene calls are TRBV5-1 and TRBJ2-1; 9 bases agree with TRBD2. This sequence was found in a human donor in good health. Some clones in this sample may be carry-over from other donors' samples. The CDR3 coding sequence is TGCGCCAGCAGCTTGGAGGCGGGAGGGGGGTCCAATGAGCAGTTCTTC. This encodes CASSLEAGGGSNEQFF. Full variable domain (outside the CDR3, taken from reference TRBV5-1 and TRBJ2-1): KAGVTQTPRYLIKTRGQQVTLSCSPISGHRSVSWYQQTPGQGLQFLFEYFSETQRNKGNFPGRFSGRQFSNSRSEMNVSTLELGDSALYLCASSLEAGGGSNEQFFGPGTRLTVL.